These 32 T cell receptor beta chains came from one sample sequenced in a study of OX40 agonist ivuxolimab in advanced cancers. The repertoire was sequenced with immunoSEQ multiplex PCR; TCRdb's copy has only in-frame clones and lacks some. The sample shows about 36,000 clones, roughly 90% of them seen only once. The sample here was CD4+ or CD8+ T cells sorted from blood, taken in a trial of the OX40 agonist ivuxolimab. The origin of the receptors is an adult with an advanced solid tumor such as melanoma, head and neck, liver or kidney cancer.

A remark on this clone: At one end the junction does not follow the germline gene, possibly because of a read error. The chain is built from TRBV7-7 and TRBJ2-2; no clear D gene. This CDR3 has 15 amino acids. The germline V gene encodes CDR1 SSHAT and CDR2 FNYEAQ (reference sequence). The CDR3 loop reads CASSPTPGNTGELFF. The CDR3 nucleotides are TGTGCTAGCAGTCCAACTCCCGGGAACACCGGGGAGCTGTTTTTT.

The gene calls are TRBV7-7 and TRBJ2-2; the D is unclear. There are 14 residues in the CDR3. V was pared by 2 bases and J by 5 bases, with 9 bases between. Germline V gives CDR1 SSHAT, CDR2 FNYEAQ (reference sequence). CDR3 amino acids: CASSLSLGTGELFF. The CDR3 nucleotides are TGTGCCAGCAGCTTAAGTCTGGGGACCGGGGAGCTGTTTTTT.

This clone occurred once. The rearrangement uses TRBV7-9 and TRBJ1-2, with D possibly TRBD1 on 6 matching bases. V shed 1 base and J shed 4 bases, with 10 bases lying between them. This CDR3 spans 14 amino acids. Germline V gene lookup returns CDR1 SEHNR and CDR2 FQNEAQ (reference sequence). CDR3 in DNA: TGTGCCAGCAGCTTAGTAGGGGGAGGCTATGGCTACACCTTC. This codes for CASSLVGGGYGYTF.

The chain uses TRBV29-1 and TRBJ1-2; D remains ambiguous. Germline-derived CDR1 and CDR2 are SQVTM and ANQGSEA. The CDR3 runs 13 residues. Trimming left V 4 bases short and J 3 bases short, with 12 bases between. The CDR3 reads CSVGIRRDYGYTF. The DNA of the CDR3 is TGCAGCGTTGGTATTCGTAGAGACTATGGCTACACCTTC.

The V and J genes are TRBV5-1 and TRBJ2-3; TRBD2 matches 8 bases. This CDR3 contains 14 residues. Germline V lookup: CDR1 SGHRS, CDR2 YFSETQ. The ends lost 6 bases at V and 2 bases at J; junction bases unmatched: 5. The DNA for the CDR3 is TGCGCCAGCAAAAGCGGGGGACCCACAGATACGCAGTATTTT. This sequence encodes CASKSGGPTDTQYF.

The chain recombines TRBV6-1 with TRBJ1-6; the D is unclear. The CDR3 length is 14 residues. Trimming took 0 bases from V and 7 from J, leaving 7 bases between them. Per the germline V gene, CDR1 is MNHNS and CDR2 is SASEGT. The CDR3 DNA sequence: TGTGCCAGCAGTGAAGCTGGCAGCAATTCACCCCTCCACTTT. Amino acid sequence: CASSEAGSNSPLHF.

The J gene is TRBJ1-4, the V gene TRBV6-1; possibly TRBD1 for D (5 bases). The V and J ends lost 5 bases and 0 bases respectively, with 7 bases between them. The CDR3 length is 14 residues. From germline, CDR1 is MNHNS and CDR2 SASEGT. The CDR3: CASSPGPTNEKLFF. The CDR3 region has the DNA TGTGCCAGCAGTCCAGGGCCAACTAATGAAAAACTGTTTTTT.

This clone was observed a handful of times. This rearrangement joins TRBV6-6 to TRBJ2-5; 9 bases are a match to TRBD2. CDR3 length equals 14 residues. Trimming at V came to 6 bases and at J to 5 bases, leaving 7 bases not matched to a gene. The germline gives CDR1 MNHNY, CDR2 SVGAGI (reference sequence). The CDR3 spells CASRNAGGAETQYF. Written as DNA, the CDR3 is TGTGCCAGCAGAAATGCGGGGGGGGCGGAGACCCAGTACTTC.

The chain combines TRBV7-9 with TRBJ1-1; D uncertain. Germline V lookup: CDR1 SEHNR, CDR2 FQNEAQ (reference sequence). The CDR3 length is 14 residues. With 5 bases removed from V and 5 bases from J, the gap between germline ends came to 15 bases. The CDR3 DNA reads as TGTGCCAGCAGCGAGTTGGGGTTGAGTACTGAAGCTTTCTTT. Its protein is CASSELGLSTEAFF.

This clone was counted a few times. This sequence joins TRBV9 and TRBJ2-1; TRBD1 agrees at 10 bases. V trimming: 4 bases; J trimming: 4 bases; junction bases outside the gene matches: 11. CDR1 and CDR2 (germline): SGDLS, YYNGEE. The CDR3 covers 17 residues. CDR3 sequence: CASSTTAGTGEYNEQFF. CDR3 sequence (DNA): TGTGCCAGCAGCACAACCGCCGGGACAGGGGAATACAATGAGCAGTTCTTC.

The chain combines TRBV2 with TRBJ2-3, with 9 bases lining up with TRBD2. This CDR3 is 14 amino acids long. J lost 10 bases, V lost 7 bases, and 12 bases had no gene match. CDR1 and CDR2 (germline): SNHLY, FYNNEI. The CDR3 coding sequence is TGTGCCAGCACCGATCTAGCGGGGTACGGCGCGCAGTATTTT. Protein product: CASTDLAGYGAQYF.

The J gene is TRBJ2-4, the V gene TRBV21-1; the table gives TRBD2 as D, unverified against the DNA. TRBV21-1 is a pseudogene segment. CDR3 size: 12 residues. In nucleotides, the CDR3 is TGTGCCAGCCTAGTTGCCAAAAACATTCAGTACTTC. The encoded protein is CASLVAKNIQYF.

Concerning this clone itself: Other DNA variants within this sample encode the same CDR3. This sequence joins TRBV5-1 and TRBJ2-3; possible D gene TRBD2, 5 bases. Trimming took off 0 bases at V and 0 bases at J, with 5 bases between the two ends. Germline CDR1 is SGHRS and CDR2 is YFSETQ. The CDR3 runs to 14 residues. The CDR3 spells CASSLGTSTDTQYF. The DNA for the CDR3 is TGCGCCAGCAGCTTGGGGACTAGCACAGATACGCAGTATTTT.

CDR3 DNA: TGTGCCAGCAGCCCTCAGGGGCCCAATTCACCCCTCCACTTT. The encoded protein is CASSPQGPNSPLHF. V usage is TRBV7-6 and J usage is TRBJ1-6; TRBD1 is a possible D gene (6 bases). The V end was cut by 5 bases, the J end by 7 bases, with 12 bases between. Germline V gives CDR1 SGHVS, CDR2 FNYEAQ. CDR3 length: 14 residues.

The chain recombines TRBV9 with TRBJ2-7, with 8 bases aligning to TRBD2. The CDR3 runs 15 residues. The V and J ends lost 4 bases and 3 bases, in that order; junction bases with no gene match: 9. Germline V gene sequence: CDR1 SGDLS, CDR2 YYNGEE. CDR3 coding DNA: TGTGCCAGCAGCCCCAGGGTAGCGGGAAACTACGAGCAGTACTTC. Its translation is CASSPRVAGNYEQYF.

This chain joins TRBV6-4 and TRBJ1-6; no firm D call. With 3 bases removed from V and 7 bases from J, the gap between germline ends came to 7 bases. There are 13 residues in the CDR3. Germline CDR1 reads MRHNA; CDR2 reads SNTAGT. Here the CDR3 reads CASSENGNSPLHF. The CDR3 DNA sequence: TGTGCCAGCAGTGAAAATGGGAATTCACCCCTCCACTTT.

The V call is TRBV5-6, the J call TRBJ2-2; TRBD2 might be the D (5 bases). The germline V and J ends were trimmed by 5 bases and 1 base, with 9 bases remaining between them. CDR1 SGHDT and CDR2 YYEEEE come from the germline V gene. The CDR3 has 14 residues. This chain's CDR3 is CASRRRGNTGELFF. The DNA of the CDR3 is TGTGCCAGCAGGCGACGGGGGAACACCGGGGAGCTGTTTTTT.

CDR3 loop: CASSLEGRDGNTIYF. The DNA of the CDR3 is TGTGCCAGCAGCTTAGAGGGGCGTGATGGAAACACCATATATTTT. J is TRBJ1-3 and V is TRBV11-1, with D tentatively TRBD1 (5 bases). This CDR3 spans 15 amino acids. CDR1 SGHAT and CDR2 FQDESV come from the germline V gene (reference sequence). V was shortened by 1 base and J by 3 bases, with 10 bases between the two germline ends.

The rearrangement links TRBV27 to TRBJ2-6; 10 bases agree with TRBD1. CDR3 length equals 22 residues. Trimming removed 6 bases from V and 0 bases from J; junction bases left unmatched: 20. Per germline, CDR1 MNHEY and CDR2 SMNVEV (reference sequence). This CDR3 is CASSSKIIGQGGPLSGANVLTF. DNA of the CDR3: TGTGCCAGCAGCAGTAAAATCATTGGACAGGGGGGGCCCCTCTCTGGGGCCAACGTCCTGACTTTC.

The chain links TRBV21-1 to TRBJ1-2. TRBV21-1 is termed a pseudogene. The CDR3 is 15 residues long. The CDR3 DNA reads as TGTGCCAGCAGCCGTGAAGCGGGACAGAACTATGGCTACACCTTC. It is translated as CASSREAGQNYGYTF.

The V and J genes are TRBV27 and TRBJ2-7, with a weak D call TRBD1 (5 bases). The CDR3 loop spans 15 amino acids. Germline lookup yields CDR1 MNHEY and CDR2 SMNVEV (reference sequence). V shed 5 bases and J shed 0 bases, with 14 bases lying between them. CDR3 coding DNA: TGTGCCAGCAGTCCCCGTGGCAGGGCCTCCTACGAGCAGTACTTC. Translating gives CASSPRGRASYEQYF.

Only a few counts were recorded for this clone. V is TRBV5-1 and J is TRBJ1-2, with TRBD1 matching over 9 bases. V was pared by 0 bases and J by 7 bases, with 7 bases of the junction left unmatched. CDR1 is SGHRS, CDR2 YFSETQ, per germline. CDR3 size: 15 residues. The CDR3 sequence is CASSLGGQGGGGYTF. The CDR3, as DNA: TGCGCCAGCAGCTTGGGGGGACAGGGTGGCGGTGGCTACACCTTC.

The chain combines TRBV4-1 with TRBJ2-5; D possibly matches TRBD1 or TRBD2 (5 bases each). Germline-derived CDR1 and CDR2 are MGHRA and YSYEKL. This CDR3 has 16 residues. The V gene lost 4 bases and the J gene lost 0 bases, with 15 bases spanning the gap. CDR3 amino acids: CASSPPGKRDQETQYF. The CDR3, as DNA: TGCGCCAGCAGCCCACCAGGGAAGAGGGACCAAGAGACCCAGTACTTC.

The chain is built from TRBV30 and TRBJ1-6; 7 bases line up with TRBD1. J was trimmed by 6 bases and V by 5 bases; bases with no gene match: 4. The CDR3 totals 13 residues. In germline, CDR1 is GTSNPN, CDR2 SVGIG (reference sequence). CDR3 loop: CAWGRQGNSPLHF. The CDR3 nucleotides read TGTGCCTGGGGGAGACAGGGTAATTCACCCCTCCACTTT.

V is TRBV5-7 and J is TRBJ1-5; D not resolved. TRBV5-7 is classed as an ORF, of uncertain function. The CDR3 consists of 14 residues. Trimming cost V 1 base and J 2 bases, with 7 bases left between them. CDR3 coding DNA: TGTGCCAGCAGCTTGCCCGCAGGCAATCAGCCCCAGCATTTT. It specifies CASSLPAGNQPQHF.

The CDR3 DNA is TGTGCCAGTAGTATATGGGGCCCTAATGAAAAACTGTTTTTT. Translated, it gives CASSIWGPNEKLFF. V is TRBV19 and J is TRBJ1-4, with a possible D match to TRBD1 (5 bases). This CDR3 is built from 14 residues. The germline gives CDR1 LNHDA, CDR2 SQIVND (reference sequence). V lost 2 bases and J 3 bases, leaving 7 bases between the germline ends.

The rearrangement links TRBV20-1 to TRBJ1-1; D unclear. CDR3 length: 11 residues. Germline V CDR1 and CDR2: DFQATT, SNEGSKA (reference sequence). Trimming cost V 6 bases and J 10 bases, with 15 bases left between them. The CDR3 DNA sequence: TGCAGTGCCCCTTCGCGGCAGGTAGCTTTCTTT. Amino acid sequence: CSAPSRQVAFF.

V usage is TRBV10-3 and J usage is TRBJ1-1, with a possible D match to TRBD1 (5 bases). With 7 bases removed from V and 0 bases from J, the gap between germline ends came to 12 bases. The germline V gene encodes CDR1 ENHRY and CDR2 SYGVKD. This CDR3 is 14 amino acids long. CDR3 region: CAIMGQNMNTEAFF. The CDR3, as DNA: TGTGCCATCATGGGGCAGAATATGAACACTGAAGCTTTCTTT.

The gene calls are TRBV7-2 and TRBJ2-7, with 8 positions matching TRBD2. Unmatched junction bases numbered 4, after V lost 2 bases and J lost 4 bases. Germline V gene data show CDR1 as SGHTA and CDR2 as FQGNSA. This CDR3 spans 14 amino acids. CDR3 protein: CASSLSGGGYEQYF. The CDR3 DNA reads TGTGCCAGCAGCTTAAGCGGGGGTGGGTACGAGCAGTACTTC.

With respect to this clone: As the CDR3 is not closed by the conserved phenylalanine or tryptophan, this likely results from a read error. The chain is built from TRBV10-3 and TRBJ1-1; the D gene is possibly TRBD1 (5 bases). The V gene's germline CDR1 is ENHRY and CDR2 SYGVKD. The CDR3 is 13 residues long. Between the trimmed V and J ends, which lost 8 bases and 1 base, there was a span of 11 bases. CDR3 DNA sequence: TGTGCCATCGGGACGGGACCGAACACTGAAGCTTTCCTT. Its translation is CAIGTGPNTEAFL.

This chain uses TRBV18 with TRBJ2-4; a weak D match, TRBD1 (6 bases). The V end lost 1 base, the J end lost 10 bases, and 17 bases lay between the germline ends. From germline, CDR1 is KGHSH and CDR2 LQKENI. The CDR3 is 15 amino acids. In DNA form, the CDR3 reads TGTGCCAGCTCACCACAGGGTCAGGGGCCGAGTATTCAGTACTTC. This encodes CASSPQGQGPSIQYF.

This clone is a singleton in its sample. The rearrangement joins TRBV6-1 to TRBJ2-7; 10 nucleotides align to TRBD1. The CDR3 is made up of 15 amino acids. V trimming: 6 bases; J trimming: 1 base; junction bases outside the gene matches: 6. Germline-derived CDR1 and CDR2 are MNHNS and SASEGT. CDR3 in DNA: TGTGCCAGCAGCAATCCGGGACAGGGGTCCTACGAGCAGTACTTC. It translates to CASSNPGQGSYEQYF.